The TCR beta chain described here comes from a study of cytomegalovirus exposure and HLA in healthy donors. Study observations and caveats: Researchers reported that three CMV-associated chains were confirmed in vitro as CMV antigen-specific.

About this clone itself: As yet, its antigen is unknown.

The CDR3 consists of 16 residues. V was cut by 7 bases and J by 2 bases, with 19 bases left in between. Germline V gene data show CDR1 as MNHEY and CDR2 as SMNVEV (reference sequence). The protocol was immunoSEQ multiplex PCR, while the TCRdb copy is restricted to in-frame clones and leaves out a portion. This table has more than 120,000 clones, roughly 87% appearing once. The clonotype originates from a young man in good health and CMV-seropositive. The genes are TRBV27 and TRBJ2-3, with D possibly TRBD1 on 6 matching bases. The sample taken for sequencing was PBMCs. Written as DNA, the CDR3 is TGTGCCAGCACACCCCGGGACATACGAGTCACAGATACGCAGTATTTT. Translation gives CASTPRDIRVTDTQYF.